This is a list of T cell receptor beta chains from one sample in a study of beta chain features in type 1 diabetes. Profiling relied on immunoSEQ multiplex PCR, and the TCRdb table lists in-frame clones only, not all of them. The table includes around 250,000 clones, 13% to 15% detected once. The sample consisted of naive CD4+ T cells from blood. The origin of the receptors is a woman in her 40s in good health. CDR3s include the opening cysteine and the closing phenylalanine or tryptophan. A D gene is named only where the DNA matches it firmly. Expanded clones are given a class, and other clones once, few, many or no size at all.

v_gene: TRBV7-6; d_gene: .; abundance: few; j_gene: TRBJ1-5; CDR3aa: CASSSGNQPQHF; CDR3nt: TGTGCCAGCAGCTCGGGGAACCAGCCCCAGCATTTT
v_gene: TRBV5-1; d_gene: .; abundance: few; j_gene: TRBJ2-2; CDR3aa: CASSRADSRTGELFF; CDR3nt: TGCGCCAGCAGCAGGGCAGACAGTCGCACCGGGGAGCTGTTTTTT
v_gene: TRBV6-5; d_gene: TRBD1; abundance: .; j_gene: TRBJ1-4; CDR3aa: CASSYSGRGNEKLFF; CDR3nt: TGTGCCAGCAGTTACTCGGGCAGGGGGAATGAAAAACTGTTTTTT
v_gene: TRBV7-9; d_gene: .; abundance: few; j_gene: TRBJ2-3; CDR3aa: CASSLAVTDTQYF; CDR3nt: TGTGCCAGCAGCTTAGCCGTCACAGATACGCAGTATTTT
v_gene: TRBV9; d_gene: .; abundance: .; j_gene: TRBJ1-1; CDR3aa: CASSVVGTSMNTEAFF; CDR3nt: TGTGCCAGCAGCGTAGTGGGCACCTCCATGAACACTGAAGCTTTCTTT
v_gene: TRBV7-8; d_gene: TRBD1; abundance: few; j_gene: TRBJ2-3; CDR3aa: CASSQRDRATDTQYF; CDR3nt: TGTGCCAGCAGCCAGCGGGACAGGGCTACAGATACGCAGTATTTT
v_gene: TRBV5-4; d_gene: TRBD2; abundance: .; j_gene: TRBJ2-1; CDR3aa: CASSFFLAGGNEQFF; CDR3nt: TGTGCCAGCAGCTTTTTTCTAGCGGGGGGAAATGAGCAGTTCTTC
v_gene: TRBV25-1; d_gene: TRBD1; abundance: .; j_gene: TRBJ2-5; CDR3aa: CASSESPGQGRWETQYF; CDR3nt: TGTGCCAGCAGTGAATCCCCCGGACAGGGGCGGTGGGAGACCCAGTACTTC
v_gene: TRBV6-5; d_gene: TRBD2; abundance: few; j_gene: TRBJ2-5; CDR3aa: CASTPCKRGQETQYF; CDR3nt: TGTGCCAGCACCCCGTGCAAGCGGGGACAAGAGACCCAGTACTTC
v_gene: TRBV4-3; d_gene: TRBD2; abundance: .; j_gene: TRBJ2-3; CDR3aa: CASSQDSGGAPDTQYF; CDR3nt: TGCGCCAGCAGCCAAGATAGCGGGGGGGCCCCAGATACGCAGTATTTT
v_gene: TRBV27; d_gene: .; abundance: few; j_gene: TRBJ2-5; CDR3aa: CASSPLTMTEQTQYF; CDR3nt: TGTGCCAGCAGTCCTCTTACGATGACAGAACAGACCCAGTACTTC
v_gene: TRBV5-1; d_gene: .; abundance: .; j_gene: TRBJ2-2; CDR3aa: CASSRTRQANTGELFF; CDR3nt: TGCGCCAGCAGCCGAACTCGGCAGGCGAACACCGGGGAGCTGTTTTTT
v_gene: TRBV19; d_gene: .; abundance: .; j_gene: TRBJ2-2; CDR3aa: CASTRGPTGELFF; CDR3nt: TGTGCCAGTACTCGGGGTCCCACCGGGGAGCTGTTTTTT
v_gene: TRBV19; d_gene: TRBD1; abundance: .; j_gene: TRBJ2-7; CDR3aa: CASKDRGPSYEQYF; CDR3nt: TGTGCCAGTAAGGACAGGGGCCCCTCCTACGAGCAGTACTTC
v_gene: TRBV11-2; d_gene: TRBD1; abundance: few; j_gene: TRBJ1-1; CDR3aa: CASSSRTGLNTEAFF; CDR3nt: TGTGCCAGCAGCTCAAGGACAGGGTTGAACACTGAAGCTTTCTTT
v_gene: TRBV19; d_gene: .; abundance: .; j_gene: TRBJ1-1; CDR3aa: CASSFQENTEAFF; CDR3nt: TGTGCCAGTAGTTTCCAGGAAAACACTGAAGCTTTCTTT
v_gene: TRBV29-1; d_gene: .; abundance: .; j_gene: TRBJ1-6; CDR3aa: CSVQSSAGFNSPLHF; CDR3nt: TGCAGCGTCCAATCGTCGGCAGGCTTTAATTCACCCCTCCACTTT
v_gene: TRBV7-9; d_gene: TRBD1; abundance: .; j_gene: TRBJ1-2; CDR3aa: CASSQDRDRRYYGYTF; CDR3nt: TGTGCCAGCAGCCAAGACCGGGACAGACGGTACTATGGCTACACCTTC
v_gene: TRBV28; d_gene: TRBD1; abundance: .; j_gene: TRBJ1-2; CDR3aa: CASSSWGQTDGYTF; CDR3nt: TGTGCCAGCAGTTCGTGGGGACAGACGGATGGCTACACCTTC
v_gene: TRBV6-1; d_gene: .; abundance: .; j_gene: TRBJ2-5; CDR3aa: CASTLAVETQYF; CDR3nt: TGTGCCAGCACTCTAGCAGTGGAGACCCAGTACTTC
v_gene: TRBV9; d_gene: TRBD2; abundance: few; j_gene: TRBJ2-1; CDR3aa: CASSPPPGTSGGAIMNEQFF; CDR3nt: TGTGCCAGCAGCCCGCCGCCCGGGACTAGCGGGGGGGCGATTATGAATGAGCAGTTCTTC
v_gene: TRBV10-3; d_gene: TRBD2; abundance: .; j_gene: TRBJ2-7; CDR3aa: CAIPRRAGGYEQYF; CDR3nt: TGTGCCATCCCCCGGCGAGCGGGGGGCTACGAGCAGTACTTC
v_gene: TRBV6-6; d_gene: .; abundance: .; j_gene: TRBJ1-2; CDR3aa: CASTAGYGYTF; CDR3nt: TGTGCCAGCACCGCAGGGTATGGCTACACCTTC
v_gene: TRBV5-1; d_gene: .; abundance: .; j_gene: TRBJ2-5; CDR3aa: CASSSGHPQETQYF; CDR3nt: TGCGCCAGCAGCTCCGGACACCCGCAAGAGACCCAGTACTTC
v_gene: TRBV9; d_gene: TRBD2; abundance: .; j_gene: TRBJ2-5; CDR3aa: CASSVSGGSASYQETQYF; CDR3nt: TGTGCCAGCAGCGTATCCGGGGGGTCCGCCTCGTACCAAGAGACCCAGTACTTC
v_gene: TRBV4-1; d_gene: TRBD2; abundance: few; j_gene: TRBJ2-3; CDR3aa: CASSQEGLAGGPLGARDTQYF; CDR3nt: TGCGCCAGCAGCCAAGAAGGCCTAGCGGGGGGGCCTCTTGGGGCCCGAGATACGCAGTATTTT
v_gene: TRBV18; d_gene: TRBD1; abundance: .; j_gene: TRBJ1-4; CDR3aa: CASSLFGTATEKLFF; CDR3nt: TGTGCCAGCTCACTTTTTGGGACAGCGACGGAGAAACTGTTTTTT
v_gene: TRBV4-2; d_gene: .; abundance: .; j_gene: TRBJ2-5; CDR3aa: CASSHKIMGLGGETQYF; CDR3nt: TGTGCCAGCAGCCACAAGATTATGGGGCTAGGGGGAGAGACCCAGTACTTC
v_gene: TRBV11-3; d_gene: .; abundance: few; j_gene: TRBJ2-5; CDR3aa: CASSPLGGQETQYF; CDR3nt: TGTGCCAGCAGCCCCCTGGGGGGCCAAGAGACCCAGTACTTC
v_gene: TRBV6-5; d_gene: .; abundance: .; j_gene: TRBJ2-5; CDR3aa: CASSYPLAKETQYF; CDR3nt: TGTGCCAGCAGTTACCCGCTAGCGAAAGAGACCCAGTACTTC
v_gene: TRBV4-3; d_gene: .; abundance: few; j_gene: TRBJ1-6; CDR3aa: CASGQLNSPLHF; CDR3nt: TGCGCCAGCGGGCAATTGAATTCACCCCTCCACTTT
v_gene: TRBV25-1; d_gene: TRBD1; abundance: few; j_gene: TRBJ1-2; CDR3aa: CAAGQGNYGYTF; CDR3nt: TGTGCCGCAGGACAGGGGAACTATGGCTACACCTTC
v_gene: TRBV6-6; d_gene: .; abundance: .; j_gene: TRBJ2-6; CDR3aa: CASSYPIGANVLTF; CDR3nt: TGTGCCAGCAGTTACCCCATTGGGGCCAACGTCCTGACTTTC
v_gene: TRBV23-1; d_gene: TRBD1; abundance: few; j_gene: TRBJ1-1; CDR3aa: CASNLQGAGTEAFF; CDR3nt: TGCGCCAGCAACCTGCAGGGGGCTGGGACTGAAGCTTTCTTT
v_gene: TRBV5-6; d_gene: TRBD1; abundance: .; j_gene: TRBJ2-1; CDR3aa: CASSSYGQGNNEQFF; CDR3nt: TGTGCCAGCAGTAGTTACGGACAGGGGAACAATGAGCAGTTCTTC
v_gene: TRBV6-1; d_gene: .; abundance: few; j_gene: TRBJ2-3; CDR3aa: CASRRTGADTQYF; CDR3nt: TGTGCCAGCCGGAGGACGGGGGCAGATACGCAGTATTTT
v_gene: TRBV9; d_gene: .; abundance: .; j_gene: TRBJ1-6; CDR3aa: CASSVAQGANNSPLHF; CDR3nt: TGTGCCAGCAGCGTAGCACAGGGTGCTAATAATTCACCCCTCCACTTT
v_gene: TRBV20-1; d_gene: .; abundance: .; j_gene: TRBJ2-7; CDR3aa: CSAIGGLEQYF; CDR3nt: TGCAGTGCTATCGGGGGGCTCGAGCAGTACTTC
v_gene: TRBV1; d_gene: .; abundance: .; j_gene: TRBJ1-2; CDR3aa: CTSSQRDRLGANYGYTF; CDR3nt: TGCACCAGCAGCCAAAGGGACAGGCTGGGAGCTAACTATGGCTACACCTTC
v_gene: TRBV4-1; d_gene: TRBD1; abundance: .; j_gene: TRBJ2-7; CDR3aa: CASSQEDRGYHEQYF; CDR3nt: TGCGCCAGCAGCCAAGAGGACAGGGGTTACCACGAGCAGTACTTC
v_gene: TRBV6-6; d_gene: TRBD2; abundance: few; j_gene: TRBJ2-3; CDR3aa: CASSGTSPGPDTQYF; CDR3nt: TGTGCCAGCAGCGGGACTAGCCCTGGGCCAGATACGCAGTATTTT
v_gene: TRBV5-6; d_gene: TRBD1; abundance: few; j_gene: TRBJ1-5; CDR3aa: CASTKKEGQGNQPQHF; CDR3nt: TGTGCCAGCACCAAGAAGGAGGGACAGGGCAATCAGCCCCAGCATTTT
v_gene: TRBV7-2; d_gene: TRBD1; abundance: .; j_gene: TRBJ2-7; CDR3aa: CASRGQGRTYEQYF; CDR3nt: TGTGCCAGCAGAGGACAGGGGCGAACCTACGAGCAGTACTTC
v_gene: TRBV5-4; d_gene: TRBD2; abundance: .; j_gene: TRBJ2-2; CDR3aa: CASSPGLAGAGELFF; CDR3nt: TGTGCCAGCAGCCCCGGACTAGCGGGGGCCGGGGAGCTGTTTTTT
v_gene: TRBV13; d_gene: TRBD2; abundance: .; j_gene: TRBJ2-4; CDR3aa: CASSSTSSNIQYF; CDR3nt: TGTGCCAGCAGCTCGACTAGCAGTAACATTCAGTACTTC